This TCR beta chain was profiled in a study of cytomegalovirus exposure and HLA in healthy donors. General study points: Analysis performed later found more than 15,000 TCR beta sequences associated with HLA alleles at 0.05 false discovery rate.

The sample holds one count of this clone. Its antigen is unknown. 13 Jbeta primers and 60 Vbeta primers were used for the PCR. Produced via immunoSEQ multiplex PCR; TCRdb's table is partial and in-frame only. The table has some 20,000 clones, 84% seen once; the top ten hold over 20%. The germline gives CDR1 MNHEY, CDR2 SVGAGI. Trimming pared 6 bases from V and 4 bases from J, leaving 15 bases between. The length of the CDR3 is 14 residues. The source is a human donor in good health. The sample was PBMCs. This chain uses TRBV6-5 with TRBJ1-2; TRBD1 might be the D (6 bases). Written as DNA, the CDR3 is TGTGCCAGCAGCCTACGGGGGGGGGCCTATGGCTACACCTTC. This codes for CASSLRGGAYGYTF.